This T cell receptor (beta chain) emerged from a study of blood T cell repertoires in COVID-19. Some clones are missing from TCRdb's copy, which holds only in-frame ones; the method was immunoSEQ multiplex PCR. Found here are fewer than 250,000 clones, approximately 86% of them singletons; the top ten hold 3.5% to 4%. V lost 6 bases to trimming and J lost 3 bases; unmatched junction nucleotides: 12. Germline CDR1 reads SGHKS; CDR2 reads YYEKEE (reference sequence). There are 16 residues in the CDR3. Living in 24 US areas, the participants were between roughly 18 and 90 years of age. The chain uses TRBV5-5 and TRBJ2-1; TRBD2 matches 7 bases. The sequence derives from a woman in her thirties or forties with acute COVID-19. Sequencing was carried out using PBMCs or T cells enriched from blood (not recorded which). CDR3 in amino acids: CASNLGLAAGYNEQFF. The CDR3 DNA follows: TGTGCCAGCAACCTAGGGCTAGCGGCTGGCTACAATGAGCAGTTCTTC.